A selection of T cell receptor beta chains follows, all from one sample in a study of T cell responses to AZD1222 COVID-19 vaccine. Only in-frame clones appear in the TCRdb table, and some are missing; sequencing was by immunoSEQ multiplex PCR. The data show about 150,000 clones, approximately 90% seen once. Sequencing used peripheral blood, obtained on day 0 of AZD1222 vaccination. These receptors were taken from an adult in good health. The CDR3 runs from the conserved cysteine through the conserved F or W. D genes are given only for firm matches. Clone size is shown for a subset of rows, as once, few, many or a class of expanded clone.

CDR3 protein: CASSHYGNTEAFF; CDR3 DNA: TGTGCCAGCAGCCATTATGGGAACACTGAAGCTTTCTTT; D gene: NA; J gene: TRBJ1-1; V gene: TRBV3-1/TRBV3-2; clone size: NA
CDR3 protein: CAITEQRNTEAFF; CDR3 DNA: TGTGCCATCACGGAACAGCGGAACACTGAAGCTTTCTTT; D gene: NA; J gene: TRBJ1-1; V gene: TRBV10-3; clone size: NA
CDR3 protein: CASSTRGPLYGYTF; CDR3 DNA: TGTGCCAGCTCCACTCGGGGGCCACTCTATGGCTACACCTTC; D gene: NA; J gene: TRBJ1-2; V gene: TRBV27; clone size: NA
CDR3 protein: CASSVVAGGRGHSTDTQYF; CDR3 DNA: TGTGCCAGCAGCGTAGTTGCGGGAGGGCGGGGGCATAGCACAGATACGCAGTATTTT; D gene: TRBD2; J gene: TRBJ2-3; V gene: TRBV9; clone size: NA
CDR3 protein: CASSLEGAAQNYGYTF; CDR3 DNA: TGCGCCAGCAGCTTGGAGGGGGCAGCCCAGAACTATGGCTACACCTTC; D gene: TRBD1; J gene: TRBJ1-2; V gene: TRBV5-1; clone size: once
CDR3 protein: CASSGNYEQYF; CDR3 DNA: TGTGCCAGCTCTGGAAACTACGAGCAGTACTTC; D gene: NA; J gene: TRBJ2-7; V gene: TRBV19; clone size: once
CDR3 protein: CASSLVGGTSRSDEQYF; CDR3 DNA: TGTGCCAGCAGCTTAGTGGGGGGGACTAGTCGCTCCGACGAGCAGTACTTC; D gene: TRBD2; J gene: TRBJ2-7; V gene: TRBV11-2; clone size: NA
CDR3 protein: CASSWGLDYEQYF; CDR3 DNA: TGTGCCAGCAGCTGGGGACTGGATTACGAGCAGTACTTC; D gene: NA; J gene: TRBJ2-7; V gene: TRBV9; clone size: once
CDR3 protein: CAWRMTGSPEQYF; CDR3 DNA: TGTGCCTGGAGGATGACAGGGTCCCCCGAGCAGTACTTC; D gene: TRBD1; J gene: TRBJ2-7; V gene: TRBV30; clone size: few
CDR3 protein: CASSSGQGYTGELFF; CDR3 DNA: TGTGCCAGTAGTTCAGGACAGGGTTACACCGGGGAGCTGTTTTTT; D gene: TRBD1; J gene: TRBJ2-2; V gene: TRBV19; clone size: NA
CDR3 protein: CASSLGQGPYEQYF; CDR3 DNA: TGTGCCAGCAGCTTGGGGCAGGGCCCCTACGAGCAGTACTTC; D gene: NA; J gene: TRBJ2-7; V gene: TRBV5-5; clone size: NA
CDR3 protein: CASSIQGVKEKLFF; CDR3 DNA: TGTGCCAGTAGTATCCAGGGGGTCAAGGAAAAACTGTTTTTT; D gene: TRBD1; J gene: TRBJ1-4; V gene: TRBV19; clone size: NA
CDR3 protein: CAWSVRGTGGYEQYF; CDR3 DNA: TGTGCCTGGAGTGTCAGAGGGACAGGGGGCTACGAGCAGTACTTC; D gene: TRBD1; J gene: TRBJ2-7; V gene: TRBV30; clone size: NA
CDR3 protein: CASVAGWQAAGNTIYF; CDR3 DNA: TGTGCCAGCGTCGCGGGGTGGCAGGCTGCTGGAAACACCATATATTTT; D gene: NA; J gene: TRBJ1-3; V gene: TRBV19; clone size: NA
CDR3 protein: CASSDWGRGNEQFF; CDR3 DNA: TGCGCCAGCAGTGATTGGGGGAGGGGCAATGAGCAGTTCTTC; D gene: TRBD2; J gene: TRBJ2-1; V gene: TRBV10-2; clone size: NA
CDR3 protein: CASRGRASGRFYNEQFF; CDR3 DNA: TGTGCCAGCAGGGGGAGGGCTAGCGGGAGATTCTACAATGAGCAGTTCTTC; D gene: TRBD2; J gene: TRBJ2-1; V gene: TRBV3-1/TRBV3-2; clone size: NA
CDR3 protein: CASSPLLAGGANTGELFF; CDR3 DNA: TGTGCCAGCAGCCCCCTTCTAGCGGGAGGGGCGAACACCGGGGAGCTGTTTTTT; D gene: TRBD2; J gene: TRBJ2-2; V gene: TRBV7-2; clone size: NA
CDR3 protein: CASSQAPSTGFFDYGYTF; CDR3 DNA: TGCGCCAGCAGCCAAGCCCCCTCGACAGGGTTTTTCGACTATGGCTACACCTTC; D gene: TRBD1; J gene: TRBJ1-2; V gene: TRBV4-3; clone size: NA
CDR3 protein: CASSLVRSGTDTQYF; CDR3 DNA: TGTGCCAGCAGCTTAGTCAGATCAGGCACAGATACGCAGTATTTT; D gene: NA; J gene: TRBJ2-3; V gene: TRBV7-2; clone size: NA
CDR3 protein: CASSYSGRGDYEQYF; CDR3 DNA: TGTGCCAGCAGTTACTCGGGCAGGGGGGACTACGAGCAGTACTTC; D gene: NA; J gene: TRBJ2-7; V gene: TRBV6-2/TRBV6-3; clone size: NA
CDR3 protein: CASSSGFGETQYF; CDR3 DNA: TGTGCCAGCAGCTCAGGATTCGGAGAGACCCAGTACTTC; D gene: NA; J gene: TRBJ2-5; V gene: TRBV7-2; clone size: NA
CDR3 protein: CASREDLTSGDSYEQYF; CDR3 DNA: TGTGCCAGCAGGGAGGACCTAACTAGCGGGGACTCCTACGAGCAGTACTTC; D gene: TRBD2; J gene: TRBJ2-7; V gene: TRBV7-9; clone size: NA
CDR3 protein: CASSSVAGVYNEQFF; CDR3 DNA: TGTGCCAGCAGCTCCGTAGCGGGAGTCTACAATGAGCAGTTCTTC; D gene: TRBD2; J gene: TRBJ2-1; V gene: TRBV7-2; clone size: NA
CDR3 protein: CASSARLAGASETQYF; CDR3 DNA: TGTGCCAGCAGCGCGCGACTAGCGGGAGCAAGTGAGACCCAGTACTTC; D gene: TRBD2; J gene: TRBJ2-5; V gene: TRBV7-8; clone size: once
CDR3 protein: CASSQAEGLGTEAFF; CDR3 DNA: TGCGCCAGCAGCCAAGCGGAGGGTCTGGGCACTGAAGCTTTCTTT; D gene: NA; J gene: TRBJ1-1; V gene: TRBV4-1; clone size: once
CDR3 protein: CASSAGTLGRNEQFF; CDR3 DNA: TGTGCCAGCAGCGCCGGGACTTTAGGTCGCAATGAGCAGTTCTTC; D gene: NA; J gene: TRBJ2-1; V gene: TRBV9; clone size: few
CDR3 protein: CASSFVPGRDIQYF; CDR3 DNA: TGTGCCAGCAGCTTTGTGCCGGGGAGAGACATTCAGTACTTC; D gene: NA; J gene: TRBJ2-4; V gene: TRBV7-2; clone size: NA
CDR3 protein: CASSYSPGQNNEQFF; CDR3 DNA: TGTGCCAGCAGTTACTCTCCGGGACAGAACAATGAGCAGTTCTTC; D gene: TRBD1; J gene: TRBJ2-1; V gene: TRBV6-5; clone size: NA
CDR3 protein: CASRGGTAWGLFF; CDR3 DNA: TGTGCCAGCAGGGGCGGGACGGCTTGGGGGCTGTTTTTT; D gene: NA; J gene: TRBJ2-2; V gene: TRBV6-5; clone size: NA
CDR3 protein: CATSDLRTGGDYTF; CDR3 DNA: TGTGCCACCAGTGATTTGAGGACAGGAGGGGACTACACCTTC; D gene: TRBD1; J gene: TRBJ1-2; V gene: TRBV24-1; clone size: NA
CDR3 protein: CASSLGLAGVDNEQFF; CDR3 DNA: TGCGCCAGCAGCTTGGGACTAGCGGGCGTTGACAATGAGCAGTTCTTC; D gene: TRBD2; J gene: TRBJ2-1; V gene: TRBV5-1; clone size: NA
CDR3 protein: CASSLGLAGNYEQYF; CDR3 DNA: TGTGCCAGCAGCCTTGGACTAGCGGGTAACTACGAGCAGTACTTC; D gene: TRBD2; J gene: TRBJ2-7; V gene: TRBV3-1/TRBV3-2; clone size: NA
CDR3 protein: CASSSRNTIYF; CDR3 DNA: TGTGCCAGCAGTTCTAGAAACACCATATATTTT; D gene: NA; J gene: TRBJ1-3; V gene: TRBV12-3/TRBV12-4; clone size: NA
CDR3 protein: CASSRDRVWTEAFF; CDR3 DNA: TGTGCCAGCAGCCGGGACAGGGTCTGGACTGAAGCTTTCTTT; D gene: TRBD1; J gene: TRBJ1-1; V gene: TRBV3-1/TRBV3-2; clone size: NA
CDR3 protein: CASRQGVKAGNTIYF; CDR3 DNA: TGTGCCAGTAGGCAGGGGGTAAAGGCTGGAAACACCATATATTTT; D gene: TRBD1; J gene: TRBJ1-3; V gene: TRBV5-5; clone size: NA
CDR3 protein: CASSLLWNTEAFF; CDR3 DNA: TGTGCCAGTAGTCTCCTGTGGAACACTGAAGCTTTCTTT; D gene: NA; J gene: TRBJ1-1; V gene: TRBV19; clone size: NA
CDR3 protein: CASSFGRIDEQYF; CDR3 DNA: TGTGCCAGCAGCTTCGGCAGAATAGACGAGCAGTACTTC; D gene: NA; J gene: TRBJ2-7; V gene: TRBV13; clone size: NA
CDR3 protein: CASSLHAWGNQPQHF; CDR3 DNA: TGTGCCAGTAGCCTGCACGCTTGGGGCAATCAGCCCCAGCATTTT; D gene: NA; J gene: TRBJ1-5; V gene: TRBV19; clone size: NA
CDR3 protein: CASSLRQNTEAFF; CDR3 DNA: TGTGCCAGCAGTTTACGACAGAACACTGAAGCTTTCTTT; D gene: NA; J gene: TRBJ1-1; V gene: TRBV27; clone size: NA
CDR3 protein: CASSFSYGYTF; CDR3 DNA: TGTGCCAGCTCATTCAGCTATGGCTACACCTTC; D gene: NA; J gene: TRBJ1-2; V gene: TRBV2; clone size: NA
CDR3 protein: CASKWGTGYGYTF; CDR3 DNA: TGTGCCAGCAAGTGGGGAACGGGGTATGGCTACACCTTC; D gene: NA; J gene: TRBJ1-2; V gene: TRBV28; clone size: NA